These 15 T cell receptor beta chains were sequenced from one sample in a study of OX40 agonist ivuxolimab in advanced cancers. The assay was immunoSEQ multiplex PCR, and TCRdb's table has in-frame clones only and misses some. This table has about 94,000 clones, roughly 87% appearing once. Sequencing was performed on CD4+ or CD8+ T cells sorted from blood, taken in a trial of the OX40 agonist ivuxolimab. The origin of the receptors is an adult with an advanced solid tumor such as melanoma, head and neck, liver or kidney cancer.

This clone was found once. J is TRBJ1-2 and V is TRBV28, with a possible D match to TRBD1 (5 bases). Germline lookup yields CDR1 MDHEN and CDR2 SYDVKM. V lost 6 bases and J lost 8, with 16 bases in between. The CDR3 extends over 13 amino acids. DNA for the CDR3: TGTGCCAGCAGCCTTCTTGGTGGGGCGGGCTACACCTTC. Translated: CASSLLGGAGYTF.

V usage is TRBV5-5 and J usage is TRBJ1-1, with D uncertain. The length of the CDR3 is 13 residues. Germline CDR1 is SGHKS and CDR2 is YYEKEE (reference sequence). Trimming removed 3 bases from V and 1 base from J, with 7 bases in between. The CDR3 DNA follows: TGTGCCAGCAGCTCGCAACCGAACACTGAAGCTTTCTTT. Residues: CASSSQPNTEAFF.

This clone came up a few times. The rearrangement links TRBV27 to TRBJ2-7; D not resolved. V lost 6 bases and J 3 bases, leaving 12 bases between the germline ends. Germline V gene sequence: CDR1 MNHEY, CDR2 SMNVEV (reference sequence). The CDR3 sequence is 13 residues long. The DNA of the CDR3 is TGTGCCAGCAGCCGGACGGAGATCTACGAGCAGTACTTC. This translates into CASSRTEIYEQYF.

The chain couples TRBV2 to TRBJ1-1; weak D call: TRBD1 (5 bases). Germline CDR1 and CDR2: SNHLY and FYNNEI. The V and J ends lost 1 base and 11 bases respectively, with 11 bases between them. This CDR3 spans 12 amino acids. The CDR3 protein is CASSEVGESAFF. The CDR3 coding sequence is TGTGCCAGCAGTGAAGTGGGGGAATCGGCTTTCTTT.

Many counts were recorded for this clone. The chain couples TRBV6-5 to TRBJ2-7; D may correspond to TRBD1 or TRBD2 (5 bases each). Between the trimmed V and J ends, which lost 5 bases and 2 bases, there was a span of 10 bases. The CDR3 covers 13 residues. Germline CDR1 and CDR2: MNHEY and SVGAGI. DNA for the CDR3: TGTGCCAGCAGTGGGACGGCACCCTACGAGCAGTACTTC. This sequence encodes CASSGTAPYEQYF.

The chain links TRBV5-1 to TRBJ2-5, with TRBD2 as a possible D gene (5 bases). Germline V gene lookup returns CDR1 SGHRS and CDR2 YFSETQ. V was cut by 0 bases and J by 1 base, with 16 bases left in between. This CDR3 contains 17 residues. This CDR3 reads CASSLASGLEIQETQYF. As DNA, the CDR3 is TGCGCCAGCAGCTTGGCCTCGGGGTTGGAGATCCAAGAGACCCAGTACTTC.

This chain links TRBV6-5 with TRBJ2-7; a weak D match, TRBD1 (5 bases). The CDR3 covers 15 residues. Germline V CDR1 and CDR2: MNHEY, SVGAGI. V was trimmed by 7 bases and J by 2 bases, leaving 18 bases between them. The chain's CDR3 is CASKMGPGLTYEQYF. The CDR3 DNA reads TGTGCCAGCAAAATGGGGCCAGGCCTGACCTACGAGCAGTACTTC.

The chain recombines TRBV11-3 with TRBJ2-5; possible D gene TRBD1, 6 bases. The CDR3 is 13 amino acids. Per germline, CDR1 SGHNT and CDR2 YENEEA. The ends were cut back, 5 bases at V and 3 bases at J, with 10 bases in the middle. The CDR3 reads CASSLRTEETQYF. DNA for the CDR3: TGTGCCAGCAGCCTGCGGACAGAAGAGACCCAGTACTTC.

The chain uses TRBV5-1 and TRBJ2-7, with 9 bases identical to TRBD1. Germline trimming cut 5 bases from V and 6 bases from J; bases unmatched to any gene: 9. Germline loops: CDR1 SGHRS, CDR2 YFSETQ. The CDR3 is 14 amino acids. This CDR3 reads CASRPGTGIPEQYF. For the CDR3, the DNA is TGCGCCAGCAGACCCGGGACAGGGATCCCCGAGCAGTACTTC.

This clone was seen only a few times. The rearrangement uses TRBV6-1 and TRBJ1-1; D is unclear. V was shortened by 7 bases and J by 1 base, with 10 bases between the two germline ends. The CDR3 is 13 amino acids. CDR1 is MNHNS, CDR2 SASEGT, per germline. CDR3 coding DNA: TGTGCCAGCAAGCTGGGGTGGAACACTGAAGCTTTCTTT. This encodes CASKLGWNTEAFF.

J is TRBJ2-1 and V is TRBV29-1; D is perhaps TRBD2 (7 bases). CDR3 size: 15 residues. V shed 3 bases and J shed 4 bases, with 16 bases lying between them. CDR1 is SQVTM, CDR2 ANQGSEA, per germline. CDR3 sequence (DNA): TGCAGCGTTGATGGGGGGGACACCCGTTACAATGAGCAGTTCTTC. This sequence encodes CSVDGGDTRYNEQFF.

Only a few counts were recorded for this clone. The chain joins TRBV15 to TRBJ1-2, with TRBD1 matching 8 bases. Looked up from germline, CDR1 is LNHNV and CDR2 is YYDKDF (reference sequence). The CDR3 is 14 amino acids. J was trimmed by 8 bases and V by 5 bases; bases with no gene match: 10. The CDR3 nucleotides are TGTGCCACCAGCCCAACAGGGGGACGAGAAGGCTACACCTTC. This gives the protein CATSPTGGREGYTF.

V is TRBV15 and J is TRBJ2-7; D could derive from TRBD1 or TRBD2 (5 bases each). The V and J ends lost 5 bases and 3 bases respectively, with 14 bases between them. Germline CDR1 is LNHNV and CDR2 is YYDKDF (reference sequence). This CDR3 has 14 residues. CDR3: CATSPGTWVYEQYF. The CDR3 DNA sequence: TGTGCCACCAGCCCAGGGACCTGGGTCTACGAGCAGTACTTC.

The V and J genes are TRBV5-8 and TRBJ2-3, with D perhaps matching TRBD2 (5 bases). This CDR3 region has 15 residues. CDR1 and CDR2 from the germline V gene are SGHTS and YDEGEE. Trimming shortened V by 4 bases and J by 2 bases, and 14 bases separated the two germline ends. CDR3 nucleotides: TGTGCCAGCAGCCAACGACCGGGGATCACAGATACGCAGTATTTT. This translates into CASSQRPGITDTQYF. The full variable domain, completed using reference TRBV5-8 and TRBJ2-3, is EAGVTQSPTHLIKTRGQQATLRCSPISGHTSVYWYQQALGLGLQFLLWYDEGEERNRGNFPPRFSGRQFPNYSSELNVNALELEDSALYLCASSQRPGITDTQYFGPGTRLTVL.

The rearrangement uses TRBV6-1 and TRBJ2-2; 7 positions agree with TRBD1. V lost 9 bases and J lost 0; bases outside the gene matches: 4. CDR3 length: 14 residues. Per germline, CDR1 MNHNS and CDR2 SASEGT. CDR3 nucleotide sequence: TGTGCCAGTCCCGGGACAGCGAACACCGGGGAGCTGTTTTTT. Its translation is CASPGTANTGELFF.